This T cell receptor (beta chain) was sequenced during a study of blood T cells in healthy people across ages. Overall study findings and caveats: Strong correlation existed between TCR beta diversity and naive T cell percentage. Versus aged donors, long-lived donors had higher diversity and more naive CD4+ cells.

Every participating donor contributed roughly 10 milliliters of peripheral blood through a draw. This clonotype showed up just a few times. No antigen is known for it. A J-beta primer mix and a sample-barcoded 5' primer were used in a second PCR of about 7 to 12 cycles. All cDNA molecules were each tagged by a template-switch adaptor with 12 random nucleotides. TCRdb called the 5' RACE reads again in MiXCR, with one record for every CDR3 protein. The sample has more than 1.4 million distinct CDR3 sequences; around 39% are singletons. Sequencing input: blood. The sequence was obtained from a woman younger than 30 in good health.

CDR3 coding DNA: TGTGCCAGCAGTGAAGCGGGGGTGGGGGGGAATCAGCCCCAGCATTTT. This encodes CASSEAGVGGNQPQHF. V and J are TRBV6-1 and TRBJ1-5; tentatively, D is TRBD1 (5 bases). Trimming pared 0 bases from V and 4 bases from J, leaving 13 bases between. The CDR3 loop spans 16 amino acids. The germline CDR1 and CDR2 sequences are MNHNS and SASEGT.